The 12 T cell receptor beta chains reported below all come from one sample, sequenced in a study of beta chain features in type 1 diabetes (dated by TCRdb to about 2018). The antigens for these receptors are not known. The method behind the library was the immunoSEQ multiplex PCR assay. All of the isolated RNA was reverse transcribed with the High Capacity cDNA Reverse Transcription Kit, so expressed TCRB transcripts were sequenced. TCRdb holds this immuneACCESS table with in-frame rearrangements only. Some clones are missing; in checked studies, unresolved V genes explain under half, and the rest has no known cause. Here the sample has about 150,000 clones; around 7.8% occur a single time. The ten largest clones represent around 0.9% of the sample. The paper as a whole reports these results and caveats: In all four CD4+ subsets, TCRB CDR3 length was moderately but significantly shorter in type 1 diabetes patients.

Sequencing was performed on central memory CD4+ T cells from blood. These receptor sequences come from a woman aged 40 to 49 with type 1 diabetes.

This clone has only a few counts. This chain connects TRBV29-1 to TRBJ2-3; D is perhaps TRBD1 (5 bases). CDR1 SQVTM and CDR2 ANQGSEA come from the germline V gene. Trimming shortened V by 4 bases and J by 0 bases, and 11 bases separated the two germline ends. The CDR3 extends over 14 amino acids. The CDR3 region has the DNA TGCAGCGTTGGGGGCCACCAGAGCACAGATACGCAGTATTTT. This sequence encodes CSVGGHQSTDTQYF.

V and J are TRBV18 and TRBJ2-5, with D possibly being TRBD2 (5 bases). The CDR3 is 14 amino acids. The V and J ends lost 0 bases and 3 bases respectively, with 8 bases between them. Looked up from germline, CDR1 is KGHSH and CDR2 is LQKENI. This chain's CDR3 is CASSPPSEEETQYF. The CDR3 DNA reads TGTGCCAGCTCACCACCTTCGGAGGAAGAGACCCAGTACTTC.

V and J are TRBV18 and TRBJ2-7, with 10 positions matching TRBD1. Germline values: CDR1 KGHSH, CDR2 LQKENI. Trimming removed 5 bases from V and 8 bases from J; junction bases left unmatched: 15. This CDR3 has 16 residues. The CDR3 sequence: CASSSNTRDRGAQQYF. As DNA, the CDR3 is TGTGCCAGCTCATCGAATACCCGGGACAGGGGCGCCCAGCAGTACTTC.

V is TRBV5-1 and J is TRBJ1-2; no clear D gene. Trimming left V 0 bases short and J 8 bases short, with 14 bases between. This CDR3 region has 14 residues. The germline V gene has CDR1 SGHRS and CDR2 YFSETQ. CDR3 DNA sequence: TGCGCCAGCAGCTTGGGTGCCCCAGGTCAGGGCTACACCTTC. This translates into CASSLGAPGQGYTF.

The chain has TRBV28 and TRBJ1-1; D gene ambiguous. Between the trimmed V and J ends, which lost 6 bases and 10 bases, there was a span of 15 bases. The CDR3 runs to 12 residues. Germline-derived CDR1 and CDR2 are MDHEN and SYDVKM. CDR3 loop: CASRVSTGAAFF. The DNA for the CDR3 is TGTGCCAGCAGAGTCTCGACCGGAGCAGCTTTCTTT.

This clone was seen more than once but under ten times. The CDR3 coding sequence is TGTGCCAGCGGCATTCTCCCGGGACAGGCCTACGAGCAGTACTTC. Translated: CASGILPGQAYEQYF. The V gene is TRBV5-5, the J gene TRBJ2-7, with 8 bases that match TRBD1. The germline gives CDR1 SGHKS, CDR2 YYEKEE (reference sequence). The V gene end was trimmed by 7 bases and the J gene end by 2 bases; junction bases not matched to a gene: 11. The CDR3 has 15 amino acids. The whole variable domain, filled in from reference TRBV5-5 and TRBJ2-7, reads DAGVTQSPTHLIKTRGQQVTLRCSPISGHKSVSWYQQVLGQGPQFIFQYYEKEERGRGNFPDRFSARQFPNYSSELNVNALLLGDSALYLCASGILPGQAYEQYFGPGTRLTVT.

Only a few counts were recorded for this clone. J is TRBJ1-2 and V is TRBV6-6; no clear D. This CDR3 comprises 15 residues. Looked up from germline, CDR1 is MNHNY and CDR2 is SVGAGI (reference sequence). V was pared by 0 bases and J by 4 bases, with 12 bases between. The chain's CDR3 is CASSYSAASPYGYTF. The CDR3 nucleotides read TGTGCCAGCAGTTACTCAGCCGCATCCCCCTATGGCTACACCTTC.

The gene calls are TRBV28 and TRBJ1-2; D perhaps matches TRBD1 (6 bases). The V end was cut by 2 bases, the J end by 7 bases, with 8 bases between. CDR3 length: 12 residues. Germline loops: CDR1 MDHEN, CDR2 SYDVKM. The CDR3 reads CASSLGTLGYTF. CDR3 bases: TGTGCCAGCAGTTTAGGGACACTTGGCTACACCTTC.

This chain uses TRBV7-2 with TRBJ1-5; D not resolved. Germline V gene sequence: CDR1 SGHTA, CDR2 FQGNSA. The CDR3 is made up of 13 amino acids. Trimming took 5 bases from V and 2 from J, leaving 7 bases between them. The CDR3 region has the DNA TGTGCCAGCAGCATACGGGGCAATCAGCCCCAGCATTTT. This translates into CASSIRGNQPQHF.

The chain uses TRBV7-6 and TRBJ2-3; D possibly corresponds to TRBD1 (6 bases). Trimming stripped 1 base from V and 5 bases from J, with 16 bases between. Germline CDR1 and CDR2: SGHVS and FNYEAQ. This CDR3 is built from 16 residues. The CDR3 is CASSLGVSAGEDTQYF. The CDR3 DNA reads TGTGCCAGCAGCTTAGGGGTGTCGGCAGGGGAAGATACGCAGTATTTT. The complete variable domain, with remaining parts taken from reference TRBV7-6 and TRBJ2-3, reads GAGVSQSPRYKVTKRGQDVALRCDPISGHVSLYWYRQALGQGPEFLTYFNYEAQQDKSGLPNDRFSAERPEGSISTLTIQRTEQRDSAMYRCASSLGVSAGEDTQYFGPGTRLTVL.

This chain connects TRBV6-1 to TRBJ2-5; TRBD1 matches at 9 bases. The length of the CDR3 is 14 residues. From germline, CDR1 is MNHNS and CDR2 SASEGT. V trimming: 10 bases; J trimming: 2 bases; junction bases outside the gene matches: 8. The CDR3 loop is CATLSGQGQETQYF. CDR3 bases: TGTGCCACCTTATCGGGACAGGGACAAGAGACCCAGTACTTC.

V gene TRBV9 combines with J gene TRBJ2-1; 8 nucleotides agree with TRBD2. The CDR3 runs 18 residues. Germline V CDR1 and CDR2: SGDLS, YYNGEE. After removal of 3 bases from V and 0 bases from J, the junction contained 11 bases not matched to a gene. CDR3 bases: TGTGCCAGCAGCGGAGGGAGGCGGGGGGCCTCCTCCTACAATGAGCAGTTCTTC. Translation: CASSGGRRGASSYNEQFF.